Shown below are 14 T cell receptor beta chains from a single sample sequenced in a study of cytomegalovirus exposure and HLA in healthy donors. Primers included in the PCR were 60 Vbeta and 13 Jbeta primers. Here immunoSEQ multiplex PCR was the method, and the copy in TCRdb shows in-frame clones only, minus some. The repertoire includes 75,000 to 95,000 clones, 65% to 85% of them detected once, and about 2% sits in the top ten. Sequencing used PBMCs. The receptors were sampled from a man younger than 35 in good health and CMV-seronegative.

The chain uses TRBV18 and TRBJ2-1, with a tentative D call TRBD2 (5 bases). The germline gives CDR1 KGHSH, CDR2 LQKENI. V was trimmed by 3 bases and J by 7 bases, leaving 19 bases between them. The CDR3 runs 16 residues. The CDR3 DNA reads TGTGCCAGCTCACCGATCGGGCGGGCCCTGGGGAATGAGCAGTTCTTC. This sequence encodes CASSPIGRALGNEQFF.

CDR3 region: CASRVTGGRGELFF. CDR3 nucleotides: TGTGCCAGCAGGGTGACAGGGGGCAGGGGGGAGCTGTTTTTT. This chain uses TRBV6-5 with TRBJ2-2; the match to TRBD1 covers 10 bases. This CDR3 spans 14 amino acids. Germline values: CDR1 MNHEY, CDR2 SVGAGI. V was pared by 6 bases and J by 8 bases, with 6 bases of the junction left unmatched.

The V gene is TRBV11-3, the J gene TRBJ2-5; D is uncertain. V gave up 2 bases and J gave up 2 bases, with 6 bases separating them. The CDR3 is 13 amino acids. Germline-derived CDR1 and CDR2 are SGHNT and YENEEA. CDR3 sequence (DNA): TGTGCCAGCAGCTTATATAGTCAAGAGACCCAGTACTTC. Its protein product is CASSLYSQETQYF.

The rearrangement uses TRBV27 and TRBJ1-1; D is unclear. Germline loops: CDR1 MNHEY, CDR2 SMNVEV (reference sequence). The CDR3 loop spans 12 amino acids. The V end lost 8 bases, the J end lost 4 bases, and 11 bases lay between the germline ends. CDR3 coding DNA: TGTGCCAGCTTTACCCGGGGCACTGAAGCTTTCTTT. It yields the protein CASFTRGTEAFF.

The chain joins TRBV5-1 to TRBJ2-4; possible D gene TRBD2, 6 bases. Germline values: CDR1 SGHRS, CDR2 YFSETQ. The germline V and J ends were trimmed by 4 bases and 0 bases, with 23 bases remaining between them. The CDR3 is 19 amino acids. CDR3 protein: CASSRSIAEARLAKNIQYF. The CDR3, as DNA: TGCGCCAGCAGCCGATCCATAGCGGAGGCACGTCTAGCCAAAAACATTCAGTACTTC.

The chain is built from TRBV7-2 and TRBJ1-5; D gene ambiguous. The ends were cut back, 2 bases at V and 6 bases at J, with 11 bases in the middle. The CDR3 has 14 residues. Germline V gene sequence: CDR1 SGHTA, CDR2 FQGNSA. The DNA for the CDR3 is TGTGCCAGCAGCTTACAATACGGTCCTCAGCCCCAGCATTTT. Translating it yields CASSLQYGPQPQHF.

Note on this clone: An end of the junction does not agree with germline; a read error may underlie this. The V and J genes are TRBV7-7 and TRBJ2-1, with a weak D call TRBD2 (7 bases). This CDR3 region has 15 residues. The germline gives CDR1 SSHAT, CDR2 FNYEAQ (reference sequence). CDR3 nucleotide sequence: TGTGCTAGCAGCCCGAGGGGAGGGGGTGGCAATGAGCAGTTCTTC. Translated: CASSPRGGGGNEQFF.

This rearrangement joins TRBV9 to TRBJ2-1, with D possibly TRBD1 on 6 matching bases. V was clipped by 3 bases and J by 12 bases, with 22 bases between them. CDR1 SGDLS and CDR2 YYNGEE come from the germline V gene. There are 15 residues in the CDR3. CDR3 residues: CASSEGEWPLLGQFF. The CDR3 DNA follows: TGTGCCAGCAGCGAGGGGGAGTGGCCCCTGCTAGGGCAGTTCTTC.

Written as DNA, the CDR3 is TGTGCCAGCTGCCTCCCCGGACAGGCGTTTCACGGCTACACCTTC. Amino acids: CASCLPGQAFHGYTF. This chain joins TRBV6-6 and TRBJ1-2; TRBD1 aligns across 7 bases. Trimming removed 8 bases from V and 8 bases from J; junction bases left unmatched: 17. The CDR3 is made up of 15 amino acids. Germline CDR1 MNHNY, CDR2 SVGAGI (reference sequence).

This chain connects TRBV7-9 to TRBJ1-1; D unclear. The CDR3 spans 15 residues. Germline V gene lookup returns CDR1 SEHNR and CDR2 FQNEAQ (reference sequence). The V gene lost 0 bases and the J gene lost 8 bases, with 16 bases spanning the gap. The CDR3 here is CASSLALTDLTEAFF. The CDR3 bases are TGTGCCAGCAGCTTAGCCCTTACAGACCTAACCGAAGCTTTCTTT.

The sample holds a few counts of this clone. J is TRBJ2-7 and V is TRBV7-9, with 8 bases aligning to TRBD1. With 8 bases clipped from V and 7 bases from J, the junction kept 13 bases outside the gene matches. The CDR3 consists of 14 residues. Germline V CDR1 and CDR2: SEHNR, FQNEAQ (reference sequence). CDR3 protein: CASQGAGPLGEQYF. The CDR3 DNA reads TGTGCCAGCCAGGGGGCGGGACCCCTTGGAGAGCAGTACTTC.

This chain joins TRBV6-5 and TRBJ1-3; the D is unclear. CDR3 length: 16 amino acids. CDR1 is MNHEY and CDR2 is SVGAGI in the germline V gene. Trimming removed 2 bases at V and 0 bases at J, with 11 bases between. This CDR3 reads CASSYTLTLSGNTIYF. DNA of the CDR3: TGTGCCAGCAGTTACACACTGACACTCTCTGGAAACACCATATATTTT.

This chain uses TRBV11-1 with TRBJ2-6; 7 bases align to TRBD1. CDR1 SGHAT and CDR2 FQDESV come from the germline V gene (reference sequence). Losses at the gene ends were 7 bases for V and 0 bases for J; bases not matched to a gene: 6. The CDR3 is made up of 16 amino acids. This chain's CDR3 is CASTPGQSSGANVLTF. As DNA, the CDR3 is TGTGCCAGCACCCCGGGACAGAGCTCTGGGGCCAACGTCCTGACTTTC.

This sequence joins TRBV27 and TRBJ1-1; tentative D call: TRBD1 (5 bases). Germline V gene data show CDR1 as MNHEY and CDR2 as SMNVEV (reference sequence). This CDR3 comprises 13 residues. V gave up 5 bases and J gave up 11 bases, with 18 bases separating them. CDR3 nucleotide sequence: TGTGCCAGCAGTCTGTGGGGCCCTACTGGGGCTTTCTTT. Amino acid sequence: CASSLWGPTGAFF.